Sequencing of this T cell receptor (beta chain) was carried out in a study of Graves' ophthalmopathy and Graves' hyperthyroidism. Background on the study: At the time of initial diagnosis and before any treatment, peripheral blood was collected. Overall study findings and caveats: Most expanded clonotypes in thyroid above 0.001 frequency also showed up in blood. Sensitivity reached roughly 90% and specificity approximately 81% for a 13-signature model separating ophthalmopathy from stable hyperthyroidism.

Trimming shortened V by 3 bases and J by 5 bases, and 14 bases separated the two germline ends. The CDR3 is 13 amino acids. Per germline, CDR1 DFQATT and CDR2 SNEGSKA (reference sequence). Enrollment excluded any patients with other autoimmune diseases, uncontrolled infections, pregnancy or lactation. Amplification targeted the TCR beta CDR3 regions, with RNA transcripts as the source material. RT-PCR in the first round used HTBI primers; a second-round multiplex PCR followed. TCRdb processed the multiplex PCR reads anew with MiXCR; each CDR3 protein has one entry. Counted here are about 500,000 distinct CDR3 sequences, under 15% occurring once; the ten biggest clones make up about 9.4%. This clonotype has at least ten counts. Its antigen is not identified.

This TCR came from a woman aged 30 to 39 with Graves' ophthalmopathy. The sample consisted of blood. This rearrangement joins TRBV20-1 to TRBJ2-7; either TRBD1 or TRBD2 may supply D (5 bases each). The CDR3 DNA sequence: TGCAGTGCTAGTCAGAGGGGCGGAAACGAGCAGTACTTC. It translates to CSASQRGGNEQYF.